Sequencing of this TCR beta chain was carried out in a study of control samples from healthy donors and cancer patients. The method was immunoSEQ multiplex PCR; TCRdb's version includes in-frame clones alone and lacks a portion of them. The sample holds around 120,000 clones, 85% to 90% seen once. Germline V CDR1 and CDR2: SGHAT, FQNNGV. The CDR3 spans 16 residues. The V gene end was trimmed by 5 bases and the J gene end by 1 base; junction bases not matched to a gene: 8. The receptor was isolated from a woman between 65 and 79 years old in good health. The sequenced sample consisted of blood. The genes are TRBV11-2 and TRBJ2-1; 7 bases are a match to TRBD1. The CDR3 bases are TGTGCCAGCAGCCCCGGGACAGCTCCGTCCTACAATGAGCAGTTCTTC. Amino acid sequence: CASSPGTAPSYNEQFF. Variable domain in full (rest from reference TRBV11-2 and TRBJ2-1): EAGVAQSPRYKIIEKRQSVAFWCNPISGHATLYWYQQILGQGPKLLIQFQNNGVVDDSQLPKDRFSAERLKGVDSTLKIQPAKLEDSAVYLCASSPGTAPSYNEQFFGPGTRLTVL.